The next 26 T cell receptor beta chains were all read from a single sample in a study of OX40 agonist ivuxolimab in advanced cancers. Using immunoSEQ multiplex PCR, the repertoire was profiled, and TCRdb retains in-frame clones only, with some absent. The table lists tens of thousands of clones, 80% to 95% of them singletons. Sequences were derived from CD4+ or CD8+ T cells sorted from blood, sampled in a trial of the OX40 agonist ivuxolimab. These receptors all come from an adult with an advanced solid tumor such as melanoma, head and neck, liver or kidney cancer.

The chain is built from TRBV9 and TRBJ2-5; 7 bases match TRBD2. Germline CDR1 and CDR2: SGDLS and YYNGEE. The CDR3 has 15 residues. With 0 bases clipped from V and 4 bases from J, the junction kept 6 bases outside the gene matches. The CDR3 region has the DNA TGTGCCAGCAGCGTAGGGGGAGGGCCTGGAGAGACCCAGTACTTC. Translating gives CASSVGGGPGETQYF. Full variable domain (missing parts from reference TRBV9 and TRBJ2-5): DSGVTQTPKHLITATGQRVTLRCSPRSGDLSVYWYQQSLDQGLQFLIQYYNGEERAKGNILERFSAQQFPDLHSELNLSSLELGDSALYFCASSVGGGPGETQYFGPGTRLLVL.

Of note for this clone: One end of the junction is discordant with germline, which a read error may explain. The chain combines TRBV7-7 with TRBJ2-7, with D possibly matching TRBD2 (6 bases). This CDR3 contains 14 residues. The germline V gene encodes CDR1 SSHAT and CDR2 FNYEAQ (reference sequence). CDR3 bases: TGTGCTAGCAGCTTAGGCATCGGGGAGGACGAGCAGTACTTC. This sequence encodes CASSLGIGEDEQYF.

V usage is TRBV4-1 and J usage is TRBJ1-1; D is uncertain. V lost 0 bases, J lost 6 bases, and 14 bases lay in between. Germline CDR1 and CDR2: MGHRA and YSYEKL. The CDR3 covers 15 residues. In DNA, the CDR3 is TGCGCCAGCAGCCAAGAGTTTACTGGGGTGGCTGAAGCTTTCTTT. Its protein product is CASSQEFTGVAEAFF.

This chain connects TRBV27 to TRBJ2-1; 11 bases are a match to TRBD2. Germline CDR1 and CDR2: MNHEY and SMNVEV (reference sequence). V lost 6 bases and J lost 7; bases outside the gene matches: 11. This CDR3 region has 16 residues. The CDR3 spells CASRPGLAEGGNEQFF. The DNA of the CDR3 is TGTGCCAGCAGGCCGGGACTAGCGGAGGGGGGGAATGAGCAGTTCTTC.

This chain uses TRBV4-2 with TRBJ2-2, with D perhaps TRBD1 (5 bases). Looked up from germline, CDR1 is LGHNA and CDR2 is YNFKEQ. V lost 3 bases and J 0 bases, leaving 11 bases between the germline ends. The CDR3 totals 16 residues. DNA for the CDR3: TGTGCCAGCAGCCATCGACAGTTCGCGAACACCGGGGAGCTGTTTTTT. This encodes CASSHRQFANTGELFF.

This clone appeared once. The chain combines TRBV27 with TRBJ2-7; tentative D call: TRBD2 (6 bases). The CDR3 is 15 residues long. V was cut by 4 bases and J by 7 bases, with 20 bases left in between. Per the germline V gene, CDR1 is MNHEY and CDR2 is SMNVEV (reference sequence). DNA of the CDR3: TGTGCCAGCAGTTACGGGGGAAGTACAGGCACGGAGCAGTACTTC. Its translation: CASSYGGSTGTEQYF.

V gene TRBV28 combines with J gene TRBJ2-3, with TRBD2 matching over 7 bases. V lost 6 bases to trimming and J lost 2 bases; unmatched junction nucleotides: 17. Germline-derived CDR1 and CDR2 are MDHEN and SYDVKM. The CDR3 spans 18 residues. The CDR3, as DNA: TGTGCCAGCAGATCACGGAAAATACGGGGGGAAGACACAGATACGCAGTATTTT. Encoded protein: CASRSRKIRGEDTDTQYF.

The V and J genes are TRBV19 and TRBJ2-7; D unclear. This CDR3 region has 15 residues. Germline V gene sequence: CDR1 LNHDA, CDR2 SQIVND (reference sequence). V was pared by 5 bases and J by 2 bases, with 16 bases between. CDR3 sequence (DNA): TGTGCCAGTAGTTTAAAGGGCCAGGTACCCTACGAGCAGTACTTC. Its protein product is CASSLKGQVPYEQYF.

The chain couples TRBV4-3 to TRBJ2-1; 8 nucleotides agree with TRBD2. After removal of 0 bases from V and 4 bases from J, the junction contained 8 bases not matched to a gene. Per germline, CDR1 LGHNA and CDR2 YSLEER. This CDR3 is 17 amino acids long. The CDR3 nucleotides are TGCGCCAGCAGCCAAGATTGGGTACTAGCGGTATACAATGAGCAGTTCTTC. It codes for CASSQDWVLAVYNEQFF.

The V call is TRBV13, the J call TRBJ1-5; possibly TRBD1 for D (5 bases). CDR3 length equals 16 residues. V was pared by 1 base and J by 2 bases, with 12 bases between. CDR1 and CDR2 (germline): PRHDT, FYEKMQ (reference sequence). CDR3 sequence: CASSLDGGRGNQPQHF. CDR3 DNA: TGTGCCAGCAGCTTAGATGGGGGTCGAGGCAATCAGCCCCAGCATTTT. The full variable domain, completed using reference TRBV13 and TRBJ1-5, is AAGVIQSPRHLIKEKRETATLKCYPIPRHDTVYWYQQGPGQDPQFLISFYEKMQSDKGSIPDRFSAQQFSDYHSELNMSSLELGDSALYFCASSLDGGRGNQPQHFGDGTRLSIL.

The V and J genes are TRBV19 and TRBJ2-7; 7 bases match TRBD1. The germline CDR1 and CDR2 sequences are LNHDA and SQIVND (reference sequence). V shed 10 bases and J 6 bases; nucleotides not matched to a gene: 9. CDR3 length equals 12 residues. CDR3 DNA sequence: TGTGCCACCCGACAGGGTTTGAGCGAGCAGTACTTC. It encodes CATRQGLSEQYF.

This sequence joins TRBV27 and TRBJ2-7; perhaps D is TRBD1 or TRBD2 (5 bases each). V lost 0 bases and J 6 bases, leaving 12 bases between the germline ends. Germline lookup yields CDR1 MNHEY and CDR2 SMNVEV (reference sequence). The CDR3 consists of 14 residues. DNA of the CDR3: TGTGCCAGCAGTTTATCGGGAGCAGGGCTCGAGCAGTACTTC. As protein: CASSLSGAGLEQYF.

The chain employs TRBV6-6 and TRBJ2-7; a weak D match, TRBD1 (6 bases). Germline assignment: CDR1 MNHNY and CDR2 SVGAGI (reference sequence). V was pared by 6 bases and J by 2 bases, with 17 bases between. This CDR3 contains 15 residues. The CDR3 DNA reads TGTGCCAGCAGGGCCGGTACAGGGATGGCCTACGAGCAGTACTTC. Translating gives CASRAGTGMAYEQYF.

The chain uses TRBV4-3 and TRBJ2-7, with TRBD2 identical over 9 bases. The junction had 9 bases not matched to a gene; V was cut back by 0 bases and J by 3 bases. The CDR3 runs 17 residues. Germline CDR1 LGHNA, CDR2 YSLEER. The CDR3: CASSQEAGGPPGYEQYF. The CDR3 coding sequence is TGCGCCAGCAGCCAAGAAGCGGGAGGTCCGCCCGGCTACGAGCAGTACTTC.

CDR3 DNA sequence: TGTGCCAGCAGCTTAGTCCCCCAGGGCCCTTATAATTCACCCCTCCACTTT. Amino acid sequence: CASSLVPQGPYNSPLHF. V is TRBV7-2 and J is TRBJ1-6, with D possibly matching TRBD1 (5 bases). Germline V CDR1 and CDR2: SGHTA, FQGNSA. This CDR3 has 17 residues. Deletions cut 1 base from V and 4 bases from J, with 14 bases between. Variable domain in full (rest from reference TRBV7-2 and TRBJ1-6): GAGVSQSPSNKVTEKGKDVELRCDPISGHTALYWYRQSLGQGLEFLIYFQGNSAPDKSGLPSDRFSAERTGGSVSTLTIQRTQQEDSAVYLCASSLVPQGPYNSPLHFGNGTRLTVT.

The chain uses TRBV19 and TRBJ1-1; D call uncertain. The germline gives CDR1 LNHDA, CDR2 SQIVND (reference sequence). V shed 3 bases and J shed 0 bases, with 11 bases lying between them. The CDR3 is made up of 15 amino acids. The DNA of the CDR3 is TGTGCCAGTAGTATGACCGGGCACCTGAACACTGAAGCTTTCTTT. This gives the protein CASSMTGHLNTEAFF.

This chain connects TRBV9 to TRBJ2-2, with 7 nucleotides matching TRBD1. The CDR3 consists of 16 residues. Germline loops: CDR1 SGDLS, CDR2 YYNGEE. V lost 0 bases, J lost 4 bases, and 6 bases stayed unmatched. The CDR3 region is CASSVGTGVATGELFF. CDR3 nucleotides: TGTGCCAGCAGCGTAGGAACAGGGGTAGCCACCGGGGAGCTGTTTTTT. Using reference TRBV9 and TRBJ2-2 for the parts outside the CDR3, the full variable domain is DSGVTQTPKHLITATGQRVTLRCSPRSGDLSVYWYQQSLDQGLQFLIQYYNGEERAKGNILERFSAQQFPDLHSELNLSSLELGDSALYFCASSVGTGVATGELFFGEGSRLTVL.

This clone was seen only once. The chain carries TRBV27 and TRBJ2-1, with TRBD2 identical over 11 bases. Germline V gene data show CDR1 as MNHEY and CDR2 as SMNVEV (reference sequence). CDR3 length: 17 amino acids. Losses at the gene ends were 0 bases for V and 9 bases for J; bases not matched to a gene: 10. CDR3 coding DNA: TGTGCCAGCAGTTTATCAAACCGGCTAGCGGGAGGAGGTGAGCAGTTCTTC. This gives the protein CASSLSNRLAGGGEQFF.

This sequence joins TRBV27 and TRBJ1-1; D unclear. The V gene lost 5 bases and the J gene lost 5 bases, with 18 bases spanning the gap. The CDR3 is made up of 15 amino acids. The germline V gene has CDR1 MNHEY and CDR2 SMNVEV (reference sequence). CDR3 amino acids: CASSPGQAPWTEAFF. The CDR3 nucleotides are TGTGCCAGCAGTCCCGGTCAGGCTCCCTGGACTGAAGCTTTCTTT.

The rearrangement uses TRBV9 and TRBJ2-2; the D gene is possibly TRBD1 (6 bases). The V gene lost 0 bases and the J gene lost 0 bases, with 6 bases spanning the gap. CDR3 length: 15 residues. The germline V gene has CDR1 SGDLS and CDR2 YYNGEE. CDR3 residues: CASSVGQANTGELFF. CDR3 DNA sequence: TGTGCCAGCAGCGTAGGACAGGCGAACACCGGGGAGCTGTTTTTT. Filled out from reference TRBV9 and TRBJ2-2, the complete variable domain reads DSGVTQTPKHLITATGQRVTLRCSPRSGDLSVYWYQQSLDQGLQFLIQYYNGEERAKGNILERFSAQQFPDLHSELNLSSLELGDSALYFCASSVGQANTGELFFGEGSRLTVL.

This sequence joins TRBV29-1 and TRBJ1-1, with D uncertain. The CDR3 loop spans 13 amino acids. Germline CDR1 reads SQVTM; CDR2 reads ANQGSEA. Between the trimmed V and J ends, which lost 3 bases and 3 bases, there was a span of 11 bases. The CDR3: CSVEVFTDTEAFF. CDR3 coding DNA: TGCAGCGTTGAGGTTTTCACGGACACTGAAGCTTTCTTT.

The chain recombines TRBV19 with TRBJ2-7, with 12 bases that match TRBD1. Germline loops: CDR1 LNHDA, CDR2 SQIVND (reference sequence). The CDR3 consists of 16 residues. V lost 6 bases, J lost 3 bases, and 9 bases stayed unmatched. CDR3: CASSLGGQGAIYEQYF. CDR3 sequence (DNA): TGTGCCAGTAGCCTAGGGGGACAGGGGGCCATCTACGAGCAGTACTTC.

The chain combines TRBV15 with TRBJ1-1, with a tentative D call TRBD1 (6 bases). CDR3 length equals 17 residues. The germline V gene encodes CDR1 LNHNV and CDR2 YYDKDF (reference sequence). Trimming took 0 bases from V and 0 from J, leaving 14 bases between them. CDR3 protein: CATSRDQQGLLNTEAFF. DNA of the CDR3: TGTGCCACCAGCAGAGATCAACAGGGCCTCCTGAACACTGAAGCTTTCTTT.

Regarding this clone: The junction departs from the called germline gene at one end, perhaps through a read error. The rearrangement joins TRBV7-7 to TRBJ2-2; D perhaps matches TRBD1 (6 bases). CDR3 size: 14 residues. CDR1 and CDR2 (germline): SSHAT, FNYEAQ (reference sequence). CDR3 residues: CASSSYRDTGELFF. The CDR3 nucleotides are TGTGCTAGCAGCTCCTACAGGGATACCGGGGAGCTGTTTTTT. The full variable domain, completed using reference TRBV7-7 and TRBJ2-2, is GAGVSQSPRYKVTKRGQDVTLRCDPISSHATLYWYQQALGQGPEFLTYFNYEAQPDKSGLPSDRFSAERPEGSISTLTIQRTEQRDSAMYRCASSSYRDTGELFFGEGSRLTVL.

This chain uses TRBV27 with TRBJ2-1; perhaps TRBD2 as D (6 bases). This CDR3 is built from 13 residues. The germline V gene has CDR1 MNHEY and CDR2 SMNVEV (reference sequence). V was pared by 3 bases and J by 9 bases, with 12 bases between. Written as DNA, the CDR3 is TGTGCCAGCAGTTTGTCAACGGAGGGTGAGCAGTTCTTC. Amino acids: CASSLSTEGEQFF.

The gene calls are TRBV19 and TRBJ1-1; tentative D call: TRBD1 (5 bases). V lost 8 bases and J 2 bases, leaving 12 bases between the germline ends. Germline CDR1 and CDR2: LNHDA and SQIVND (reference sequence). CDR3 size: 13 residues. The CDR3 DNA is TGTGCCAGTGGGACGGGCGCAAACACTGAAGCTTTCTTT. Translated, it gives CASGTGANTEAFF.